The 30 T cell receptor beta chains presented below share a single source sample, sequenced in a study of T cells after yellow fever vaccination. TCRdb recomputed calls from the 5' RACE reads with MiXCR, one row per CDR3 protein. The sample consists of some 32,000 distinct CDR3 sequences, 3.5% to 5% of them appearing once. This material consisted of CD8+ T cells sorted from PBMCs, taken 5 days after the yellow fever booster vaccination. Every receptor here comes from a man aged 30 to 45 who received the YFV17D yellow fever vaccine.

This clonotype was found many times. The chain combines TRBV20-1 with TRBJ2-1; 15 bases are shared with TRBD2. This CDR3 has 17 residues. V dropped 1 base and J dropped 9; count of bases not matched to a gene: 10. Germline-derived CDR1 and CDR2 are DFQATT and SNEGSKA (reference sequence). The CDR3: CSARGRYGLAGGIEQFF. The CDR3 DNA follows: TGCAGTGCTAGAGGGAGATATGGACTAGCGGGGGGGATTGAGCAGTTCTTC.

This clonotype was recorded at least ten times. The chain combines TRBV6-5 with TRBJ2-7; no clear D. The germline V and J ends were trimmed by 4 bases and 2 bases, with 12 bases remaining between them. CDR1 is MNHEY, CDR2 SVGAGI, per germline. This CDR3 is 14 amino acids long. CDR3 sequence reads: CASSSDGPTYEQYF. CDR3 coding DNA: TGTGCCAGCAGTTCCGACGGACCCACCTACGAGCAGTACTTC.

This clonotype was seen repeatedly, ten times or more. This chain links TRBV7-2 with TRBJ1-6; D unresolved. Between the trimmed V and J ends, which lost 6 bases and 0 bases, there was a span of 12 bases. The CDR3 covers 16 residues. CDR1 SGHTA and CDR2 FQGNSA come from the germline V gene. CDR3 bases: TGTGCCAGCAGTAGGGATCCTAGCTCCTATAATTCACCCCTCCACTTT. Translating gives CASSRDPSSYNSPLHF.

This clonotype has a count of ten or more. The genes are TRBV7-9 and TRBJ2-7; D might be TRBD2 (6 bases). This CDR3 region has 16 residues. V dropped 0 bases and J dropped 2 bases, with 14 bases sitting between them. Germline values: CDR1 SEHNR, CDR2 FQNEAQ (reference sequence). The DNA of the CDR3 is TGTGCCAGCAGCTTAGCCGGGGGACTTGGAACCTACGAGCAGTACTTC. Residues: CASSLAGGLGTYEQYF.

This clonotype was recorded many times. This sequence joins TRBV20-1 and TRBJ2-1; D tentatively fits TRBD1 or TRBD2 (5 bases each). The CDR3 runs 13 residues. Trimming took off 1 base at V and 8 bases at J, with 12 bases between the two ends. Germline-derived CDR1 and CDR2 are DFQATT and SNEGSKA (reference sequence). In nucleotides, the CDR3 is TGCAGTGCTAGAGGTGGGGGAGCGCATGAGCAGTTCTTC. Encoded protein: CSARGGGAHEQFF.

This clonotype showed up many times. DNA for the CDR3: TGTGCCAGCAGCCAAGATACCCCGGCCACCGTGGAGCAGTACTTC. Its protein is CASSQDTPATVEQYF. V gene TRBV3-1 combines with J gene TRBJ2-7; D is unresolved. From germline, CDR1 is LGHDT and CDR2 YNNKEL (reference sequence). The ends were cut back, 0 bases at V and 7 bases at J, with 16 bases in the middle. The CDR3 is made up of 15 amino acids.

This clonotype was seen ten or more times. V usage is TRBV7-9 and J usage is TRBJ2-7; D unclear. The CDR3 covers 13 residues. Germline CDR1 SEHNR, CDR2 FQNEAQ (reference sequence). The V and J ends lost 3 bases and 0 bases respectively, with 6 bases between them. The CDR3 coding sequence is TGTGCCAGCAGCTTCGTAAGCTCCTACGAGCAGTACTTC. Its protein product is CASSFVSSYEQYF.

This clonotype occurred many times. CDR3 DNA: TGTGCCAGCAGCTTGACGGGACTAAGCTGGTACGAGCAGTACTTC. It translates to CASSLTGLSWYEQYF. The chain employs TRBV12-3 or TRBV12-4 and TRBJ2-7, with 7 nucleotides matching TRBD2. The length of the CDR3 is 15 residues. V shed 6 bases, J shed 4 bases, and the junction held 12 bases outside the gene matches.

As concerns this clonotype: A read error may explain this, as a much larger clone is one base away. V usage is TRBV6-5 and J usage is TRBJ2-1; no reliable D call. The germline CDR1 and CDR2 sequences are MNHEY and SVGAGI. The CDR3 runs to 11 residues. The germline V and J ends were trimmed by 4 bases and 7 bases, with 5 bases remaining between them. DNA of the CDR3: TGTGCCAGCAGTTTCATGAATGAGCAGTTCTTC. Residues: CASSFMNEQFF.

This clonotype was picked up many times. The chain couples TRBV10-3 to TRBJ2-4; 7 positions match TRBD1. The CDR3 spans 18 residues. Germline assignment: CDR1 ENHRY and CDR2 SYGVKD. Losses at the gene ends were 7 bases for V and 3 bases for J; bases not matched to a gene: 18. CDR3 in amino acids: CAITLTGYRARGKNIQYF. CDR3 bases: TGTGCCATCACCTTGACAGGGTACCGTGCCAGAGGCAAAAACATTCAGTACTTC.

This clonotype has ten or more counts. The CDR3 reads CATLGYGEYANTGELFF. DNA for the CDR3: TGCGCCACCTTGGGGTACGGAGAGTACGCGAACACCGGGGAGCTGTTTTTT. The chain uses TRBV10-2 and TRBJ2-2; D gene uncertain. Trimming shortened V by 10 bases and J by 0 bases, and 21 bases separated the two germline ends. There are 17 residues in the CDR3. Germline CDR1 reads WSHSY; CDR2 reads SAAADI.

This clonotype was found many times. The chain joins TRBV28 to TRBJ2-6, with a tentative D call TRBD1 (6 bases). The CDR3 length is 18 residues. The V gene's germline CDR1 is MDHEN and CDR2 SYDVKM. Trimming shortened V by 5 bases and J by 0 bases, and 17 bases separated the two germline ends. This CDR3 reads CASSAIRGIYSGANVLTF. The CDR3 DNA reads TGTGCCAGCAGTGCCATCAGGGGTATATACTCTGGGGCCAACGTCCTGACTTTC.

This clonotype has a count of ten or more. The chain combines TRBV9 with TRBJ2-3; 12 bases line up with TRBD2. CDR1 is SGDLS, CDR2 YYNGEE, per germline. V dropped 4 bases and J dropped 6; count of bases not matched to a gene: 3. The CDR3 length is 14 residues. The CDR3 loop reads CASSTGTSGDTQYF. The CDR3 DNA is TGTGCCAGCAGCACCGGGACTAGCGGGGATACGCAGTATTTT.

This clonotype has a count of ten or more. V usage is TRBV5-1 and J usage is TRBJ2-7, with 7 bases lining up with TRBD2. The CDR3 has 15 amino acids. V trimming: 0 bases; J trimming: 3 bases; junction bases outside the gene matches: 6. The V gene's germline CDR1 is SGHRS and CDR2 YFSETQ. Written as DNA, the CDR3 is TGCGCCAGCAGCTTGGTTGGCGGGGGTTACTACGAGCAGTACTTC. It is translated as CASSLVGGGYYEQYF.

In its sample, this clonotype was seen many times. J is TRBJ1-1 and V is TRBV5-1; D unclear. Germline values: CDR1 SGHRS, CDR2 YFSETQ. V was pared by 6 bases and J by 1 base, with 4 bases between. The CDR3 consists of 11 residues. The CDR3 sequence: CASKANTEAFF. CDR3 nucleotides: TGCGCCAGCAAGGCGAACACTGAAGCTTTCTTT.

By sample share, this clonotype is large. The genes are TRBV7-9 and TRBJ2-7; TRBD2 is a possible D gene (5 bases). Germline V gene sequence: CDR1 SEHNR, CDR2 FQNEAQ (reference sequence). V was pared by 5 bases and J by 2 bases, with 7 bases between. This CDR3 is 12 amino acids long. The CDR3 nucleotides are TGTGCCAGCAGCGGGGAGCCCTACGAGCAGTACTTC. This gives the protein CASSGEPYEQYF.

This clonotype appeared many times. The chain uses TRBV28 and TRBJ2-1; 7 nucleotides align to TRBD2. CDR3 length: 14 amino acids. The germline gives CDR1 MDHEN, CDR2 SYDVKM. The junction had 8 bases not matched to a gene; V was cut back by 6 bases and J by 6 bases. The CDR3 protein is CASRAPGGVNEQFF. The CDR3 coding sequence is TGTGCCAGCAGAGCCCCGGGGGGAGTCAATGAGCAGTTCTTC.

Many counts were recorded for this clonotype. This rearrangement joins TRBV5-1 to TRBJ2-2; D may be TRBD1 (6 bases). V lost 3 bases and J lost 4, with 10 bases in between. Germline values: CDR1 SGHRS, CDR2 YFSETQ. The CDR3 totals 14 residues. The CDR3 is CASSSTGSTGELFF. The CDR3 nucleotides read TGCGCCAGCAGCTCTACAGGGAGCACCGGGGAGCTGTTTTTT.

This clonotype was observed many times. The V call is TRBV20-1, the J call TRBJ2-7, with no clear D. The CDR3 length is 13 residues. Germline V gives CDR1 DFQATT, CDR2 SNEGSKA (reference sequence). V lost 5 bases, J lost 3 bases, and 14 bases lay in between. CDR3 amino acids: CSAVDPVGYEQYF. The DNA for the CDR3 is TGCAGTGCTGTTGACCCAGTCGGCTACGAGCAGTACTTC.

The table lists this clonotype with many counts. The V gene is TRBV9, the J gene TRBJ1-1; the D is unclear. This CDR3 spans 15 amino acids. V lost 0 bases and J 4 bases, leaving 13 bases between the germline ends. Germline CDR1 and CDR2: SGDLS and YYNGEE. This CDR3 is CASSVAAVETTEAFF. CDR3 in DNA: TGTGCCAGCAGCGTAGCTGCGGTAGAAACCACTGAAGCTTTCTTT.

This clonotype came up many times. The CDR3 DNA is TGCGCCAGCGCCTCCCCGGGAGGGGTTGAGCAGTTCTTC. This encodes CASASPGGVEQFF. The rearrangement links TRBV5-1 to TRBJ2-1; 8 bases are shared with TRBD2. This CDR3 region has 13 residues. The germline V gene has CDR1 SGHRS and CDR2 YFSETQ. The trim removed 7 bases at V and 9 bases at J, leaving 9 bases unmatched. The full variable domain, in which reference TRBV5-1 and TRBJ2-1 provide the parts outside the CDR3, is KAGVTQTPRYLIKTRGQQVTLSCSPISGHRSVSWYQQTPGQGLQFLFEYFSETQRNKGNFPGRFSGRQFSNSRSEMNVSTLELGDSALYLCASASPGGVEQFFGPGTRLTVL.

Ten or more counts support this clonotype. The chain couples TRBV27 to TRBJ2-1; no firm D call. Germline V gene data show CDR1 as MNHEY and CDR2 as SMNVEV (reference sequence). The V end lost 6 bases, the J end lost 6 bases, and 12 bases lay between the germline ends. There are 13 residues in the CDR3. CDR3 in amino acids: CASSYIGINEQFF. CDR3 nucleotide sequence: TGTGCCAGCAGCTACATTGGAATCAATGAGCAGTTCTTC.

This clonotype has ten or more counts. The rearrangement links TRBV20-1 to TRBJ2-1; D might be TRBD2 (6 bases). The germline V and J ends were trimmed by 6 bases and 4 bases, with 16 bases remaining between them. The CDR3 length is 14 residues. The germline V gene has CDR1 DFQATT and CDR2 SNEGSKA (reference sequence). The CDR3 protein is CSAPLGLIYNEQFF. The CDR3 DNA is TGCAGTGCCCCGCTGGGACTGATTTACAATGAGCAGTTCTTC.

This clonotype was counted many times. The genes are TRBV4-2 and TRBJ1-1, with 7 nucleotides matching TRBD1. This CDR3 has 16 residues. After removal of 6 bases from V and 0 bases from J, the junction contained 10 bases not matched to a gene. Germline assignment: CDR1 LGHNA and CDR2 YNFKEQ. CDR3 sequence (DNA): TGTGCCAGCAGATCAGATAGGGGACAGTTGAACACTGAAGCTTTCTTT. It codes for CASRSDRGQLNTEAFF.

This clonotype has a count of ten or more. The chain links TRBV4-2 to TRBJ2-7, with TRBD1 as a possible D gene (6 bases). Looked up from germline, CDR1 is LGHNA and CDR2 is YNFKEQ. CDR3 length: 15 amino acids. The V and J ends lost 3 bases and 3 bases respectively, with 15 bases between them. The CDR3, as DNA: TGTGCCAGCAGCCACAGACAGGACGCGGGCTACGAGCAGTACTTC. The encoded protein is CASSHRQDAGYEQYF.

In this sample, this clonotype turned up many times. The chain links TRBV14 to TRBJ2-7, with TRBD1 matching over 7 bases. The CDR3 extends over 14 amino acids. Germline CDR1 is SGHDN and CDR2 is FVKESK. The trim removed 4 bases at V and 0 bases at J, leaving 3 bases unmatched. The CDR3 nucleotides are TGTGCCAGCAGCCGCAGGGGGAGCTCCTACGAGCAGTACTTC. Protein sequence: CASSRRGSSYEQYF. The whole variable domain, filled in from reference TRBV14 and TRBJ2-7, reads EAGVTQFPSHSVIEKGQTVTLRCDPISGHDNLYWYRRVMGKEIKFLLHFVKESKQDESGMPNNRFLAERTGGTYSTLKVQPAELEDSGVYFCASSRRGSSYEQYFGPGTRLTVT.

This clonotype was picked up many times. The chain has TRBV6-2 or TRBV6-3 and TRBJ2-1, with a tentative D call TRBD1 (5 bases). Trimming pared 2 bases from V and 6 bases from J, leaving 14 bases between. This CDR3 has 15 residues. CDR1 MNHEY and CDR2 SVGEGT come from the germline V gene. CDR3 sequence reads: CASSYPRVGFNEQFF. The DNA of the CDR3 is TGTGCCAGCAGTTACCCCAGGGTTGGGTTCAATGAGCAGTTCTTC.

The sample holds many counts of this clonotype. The chain carries TRBV7-8 and TRBJ2-2; TRBD1 might be the D (5 bases). The CDR3 extends over 16 amino acids. Germline CDR1 is SGHVS and CDR2 is FQNEAQ. V shed 0 bases and J shed 4 bases, with 12 bases lying between them. CDR3 amino acids: CASSLAGREFTGELFF. The CDR3 bases are TGTGCCAGCAGCTTAGCGGGCAGGGAATTCACCGGGGAGCTGTTTTTT.

The table lists this clonotype with many counts. The chain joins TRBV7-9 to TRBJ2-7; D is perhaps TRBD1 (5 bases). This CDR3 comprises 15 residues. Germline V gives CDR1 SEHNR, CDR2 FQNEAQ (reference sequence). Trimming stripped 5 bases from V and 4 bases from J, with 18 bases between. The CDR3 DNA reads TGTGCCAGCAGCCGATGGGGCCAAGGGTTGTACGAGCAGTACTTC. This translates into CASSRWGQGLYEQYF.

This clonotype was seen ten or more times. The chain couples TRBV16 to TRBJ1-2; a possible D gene is TRBD1 (6 bases). This CDR3 has 14 residues. Trimming took off 2 bases at V and 1 base at J, with 8 bases between the two ends. Germline V gene data show CDR1 as KGHSY and CDR2 as FQNENV. The CDR3 reads CASSQMDSNYGYTF. The CDR3 DNA is TGTGCCAGCAGCCAAATGGACAGTAACTATGGCTACACCTTC. The full variable domain, in which reference TRBV16 and TRBJ1-2 provide the parts outside the CDR3, is GEEVAQTPKHLVRGEGQKAKLYCAPIKGHSYVFWYQQVLKNEFKFLISFQNENVFDETGMPKERFSAKCLPNSPCSLEIQATKLEDSAVYFCASSQMDSNYGYTFGSGTRLTVV.